This T cell receptor beta chain was obtained from a study of beta chain features in type 1 diabetes. As for the study in general: Sorted cell examination encompassed approximately 110 million cells across all samples. Broader study findings: Type 1 diabetes patients had TCRB CDR3s that were shorter (moderately but significantly so) in all four CD4+ subsets. Fewer insertions but more deletions were seen at VDJ junctions in type 1 diabetes patients.

Details on this clone: Its antigen is still unknown.

CDR1 and CDR2 from the germline V gene are SGHNT and YYREEE (reference sequence). The CDR3 loop spans 16 amino acids. V was clipped by 0 bases and J by 2 bases; unmatched bases: 4. Expressed TCRB transcripts were sequenced because the isolated RNA had all been reverse transcribed beforehand. Sequencing of naive, central memory and regulatory T cell samples gave an average of approximately 3.3 million reads. Profiling relied on immunoSEQ multiplex PCR, and the TCRdb table lists in-frame clones only, not all of them. The table includes around 280,000 clones, approximately 16% detected once. This chain links TRBV5-4 with TRBJ2-2; 7 bases are a match to TRBD1. The specimen was naive CD4+ T cells from blood. The TCR was taken from a man aged 18 to 35 with type 1 diabetes. For the CDR3, the DNA is TGTGCCAGCAGCTTGGGACAGGGCGGCAACACCGGGGAGCTGTTTTTT. As protein: CASSLGQGGNTGELFF.